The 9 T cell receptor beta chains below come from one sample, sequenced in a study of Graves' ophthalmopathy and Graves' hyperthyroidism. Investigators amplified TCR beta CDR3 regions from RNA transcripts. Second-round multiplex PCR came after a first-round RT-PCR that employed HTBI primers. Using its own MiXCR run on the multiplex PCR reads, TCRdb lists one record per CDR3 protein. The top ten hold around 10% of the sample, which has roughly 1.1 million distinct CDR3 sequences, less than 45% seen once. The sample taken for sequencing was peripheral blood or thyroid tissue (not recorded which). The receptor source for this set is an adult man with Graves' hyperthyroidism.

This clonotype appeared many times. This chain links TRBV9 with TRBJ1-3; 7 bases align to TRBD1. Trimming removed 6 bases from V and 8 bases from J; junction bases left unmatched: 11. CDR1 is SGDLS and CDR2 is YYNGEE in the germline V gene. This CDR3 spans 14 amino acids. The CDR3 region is CASTPGQQGHTIYF. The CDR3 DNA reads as TGTGCCAGCACCCCGGGACAGCAAGGTCACACCATATATTTT.

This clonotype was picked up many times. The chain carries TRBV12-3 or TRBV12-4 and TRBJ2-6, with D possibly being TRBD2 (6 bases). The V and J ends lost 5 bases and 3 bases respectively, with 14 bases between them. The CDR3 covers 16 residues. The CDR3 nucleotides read TGTGCCAGCAGTGGGGGGACGCACGTTGGGGCCAACGTCCTGACTTTC. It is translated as CASSGGTHVGANVLTF.

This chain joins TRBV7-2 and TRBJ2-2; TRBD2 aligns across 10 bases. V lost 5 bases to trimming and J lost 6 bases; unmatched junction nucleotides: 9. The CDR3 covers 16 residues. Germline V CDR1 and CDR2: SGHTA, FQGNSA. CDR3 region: CASSGLAGVIAGELFF. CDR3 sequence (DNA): TGTGCCAGCAGCGGCCTAGCGGGGGTGATCGCCGGGGAGCTGTTTTTT.

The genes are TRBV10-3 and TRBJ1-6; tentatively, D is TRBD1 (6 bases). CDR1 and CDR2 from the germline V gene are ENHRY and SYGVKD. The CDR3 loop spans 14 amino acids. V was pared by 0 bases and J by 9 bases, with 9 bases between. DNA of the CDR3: TGTGCCATCAGTGAGTCAGGGGGGGGTTCACCCCTCCACTTT. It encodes CAISESGGGSPLHF.

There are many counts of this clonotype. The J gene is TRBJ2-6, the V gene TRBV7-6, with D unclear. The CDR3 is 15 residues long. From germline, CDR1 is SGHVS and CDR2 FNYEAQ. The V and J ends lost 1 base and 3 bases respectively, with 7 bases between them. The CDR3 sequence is CASSLEGFGANVLTF. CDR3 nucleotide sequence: TGTGCCAGCAGCTTAGAAGGGTTTGGGGCCAACGTCCTGACTTTC.

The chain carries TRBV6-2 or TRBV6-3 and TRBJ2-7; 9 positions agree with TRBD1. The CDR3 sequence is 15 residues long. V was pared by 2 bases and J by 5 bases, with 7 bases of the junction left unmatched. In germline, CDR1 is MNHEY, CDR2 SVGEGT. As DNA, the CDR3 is TGTGCCAGCAGTTACGAGGGACAGGGAAACCACGAGCAGTACTTC. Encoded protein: CASSYEGQGNHEQYF.

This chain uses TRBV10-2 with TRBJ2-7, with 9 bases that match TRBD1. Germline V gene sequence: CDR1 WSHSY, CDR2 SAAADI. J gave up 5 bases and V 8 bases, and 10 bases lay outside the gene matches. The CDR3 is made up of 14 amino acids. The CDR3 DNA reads TGCGCCAGCGTTGAACCGGGACAGGGTAACGAGCAGTACTTC. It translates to CASVEPGQGNEQYF.

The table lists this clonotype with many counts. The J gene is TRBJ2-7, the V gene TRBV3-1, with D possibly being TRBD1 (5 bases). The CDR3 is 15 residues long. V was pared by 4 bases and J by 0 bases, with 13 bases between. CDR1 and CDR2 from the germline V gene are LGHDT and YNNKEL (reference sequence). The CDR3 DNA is TGTGCCAGCAGCCCCTGGGGCAGAAGCTCCTACGAGCAGTACTTC. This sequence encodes CASSPWGRSSYEQYF.

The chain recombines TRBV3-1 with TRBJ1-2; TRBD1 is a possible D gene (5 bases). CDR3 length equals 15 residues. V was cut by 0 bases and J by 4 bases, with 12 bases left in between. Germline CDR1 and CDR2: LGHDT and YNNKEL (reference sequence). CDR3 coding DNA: TGTGCCAGCAGCCAAGAAGGGACGCCAGGCTATGGCTACACCTTC. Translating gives CASSQEGTPGYGYTF. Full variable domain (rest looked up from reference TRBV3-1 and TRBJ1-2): DTAVSQTPKYLVTQMGNDKSIKCEQNLGHDTMYWYKQDSKKFLKIMFSYNNKELIINETVPNRFSPKSPDKAHLNLHINSLELGDSAVYFCASSQEGTPGYGYTFGSGTRLTVV.